These 3 T cell receptor beta chains were all obtained from the same sample, sequenced in a study of T cells after yellow fever vaccination. TCRdb re-analysed the 5' RACE reads in MiXCR, keeping a single row per CDR3 protein. The top ten hold around 15% of the sample, which has around 550,000 distinct CDR3 sequences, over 15% seen once. The source material was PBMCs, sampled 15 days after the yellow fever booster vaccination. The receptors stem from a man aged 25 to 40 who received the YFV17D yellow fever vaccine.

This clonotype was recorded a few times. The chain couples TRBV7-8 to TRBJ2-7; TRBD1 matches at 10 bases. J gave up 5 bases and V 6 bases, and 13 bases lay outside the gene matches. CDR3 length equals 16 residues. Germline CDR1 and CDR2: SGHVS and FQNEAQ. The CDR3 DNA reads as TGTGCCAGCAGGCCATTCTCCGGGACAGGGGCCCACGAGCAGTACTTC. Encoded protein: CASRPFSGTGAHEQYF.

The chain employs TRBV19 and TRBJ2-2, with 8 bases matching TRBD2. Germline lookup yields CDR1 LNHDA and CDR2 SQIVND (reference sequence). The V and J ends lost 1 base and 7 bases, in that order; junction bases with no gene match: 11. The CDR3 is 17 amino acids. The CDR3 coding sequence is TGTGCCAGTAGTATAGGCACTCAAGCGGGAGCGGTCGGGGAGCTGTTTTTT. It translates to CASSIGTQAGAVGELFF. The entire variable domain, with the rest obtained from reference TRBV19 and TRBJ2-2, is as follows: DGGITQSPKYLFRKEGQNVTLSCEQNLNHDAMYWYRQDPGQGLRLIYYSQIVNDFQKGDIAEGYSVSREKKESFPLTVTSAQKNPTAFYLCASSIGTQAGAVGELFFGEGSRLTVL.

The V and J genes are TRBV5-4 and TRBJ1-1; the match to TRBD1 covers 7 bases. The V segment lost 0 bases and the J segment 4 bases; nucleotides outside the gene matches: 6. The CDR3 spans 15 residues. Germline V gene sequence: CDR1 SGHNT, CDR2 YYREEE (reference sequence). CDR3 sequence reads: CASSLDLAGGTEAFF. Here the CDR3 DNA reads TGTGCCAGCAGCTTGGATCTGGCAGGGGGCACTGAAGCTTTCTTT.